The 32 T cell receptor beta chains given below trace back to one sample, sequenced in a study of beta chain features in type 1 diabetes. Reverse transcription of all isolated RNA meant that expressed TCRB transcripts were sequenced. Assay used: immunoSEQ multiplex PCR; TCRdb lists only in-frame clones, some missing. Of hundreds of thousands of clones listed, 30% are singletons. Specimen: naive CD4+ T cells from blood. The receptor source for this set is a man aged 18 to 35 in good health.

The rearrangement joins TRBV28 to TRBJ2-1; no clear D gene. The CDR3 totals 11 residues. The V end was cut by 6 bases, the J end by 7 bases, with 7 bases between. CDR1 and CDR2 (germline): MDHEN, SYDVKM. The CDR3 spells CASSGNNEQFF. The CDR3 nucleotides are TGTGCCAGCAGCGGTAATAATGAGCAGTTCTTC. Drawing the rest from reference TRBV28 and TRBJ2-1, the complete variable domain is DVKVTQSSRYLVKRTGEKVFLECVQDMDHENMFWYRQDPGLGLRLIYFSYDVKMKEKGDIPEGYSVSREKKERFSLILESASTNQTSMYLCASSGNNEQFFGPGTRLTVL.

J is TRBJ2-7 and V is TRBV2, with D maybe TRBD1 (6 bases). Germline loops: CDR1 SNHLY, CDR2 FYNNEI. The CDR3 totals 14 residues. V gave up 7 bases and J gave up 3 bases, with 16 bases separating them. The CDR3 reads CASTLQRTDYEQYF. CDR3 coding DNA: TGTGCCAGCACCCTCCAAAGGACAGACTACGAGCAGTACTTC.

This clone was counted between two and nine times. The gene calls are TRBV5-1 and TRBJ2-1, with 7 bases identical to TRBD2. CDR1 is SGHRS, CDR2 YFSETQ, per germline. The V segment lost 2 bases and the J segment 9 bases; nucleotides outside the gene matches: 11. The CDR3 covers 15 residues. The CDR3 region is CASSFSSGRISEQFF. The CDR3, as DNA: TGCGCCAGCAGCTTCTCTAGCGGCCGTATAAGTGAGCAGTTCTTC. The full variable domain, in which reference TRBV5-1 and TRBJ2-1 provide the parts outside the CDR3, is KAGVTQTPRYLIKTRGQQVTLSCSPISGHRSVSWYQQTPGQGLQFLFEYFSETQRNKGNFPGRFSGRQFSNSRSEMNVSTLELGDSALYLCASSFSSGRISEQFFGPGTRLTVL.

The chain has TRBV9 and TRBJ2-1; TRBD2 is a possible D gene (5 bases). CDR1 and CDR2 (germline): SGDLS, YYNGEE. The CDR3 sequence is 14 residues long. Trimming left V 1 base short and J 7 bases short, with 12 bases between. The CDR3 DNA follows: TGTGCCAGCAGCGTAAGCCCGAGGGAGAATGAGCAGTTCTTC. It specifies CASSVSPRENEQFF.

There are a few counts of this clone. The J gene is TRBJ2-1, the V gene TRBV29-1, with no clear D. The CDR3 covers 10 residues. Looked up from germline, CDR1 is SQVTM and CDR2 is ANQGSEA. The germline V and J ends were trimmed by 4 bases and 10 bases, with 8 bases remaining between them. In DNA, the CDR3 is TGCAGCGTTGGAGAAAGGGAGCAGTTCTTC. As protein: CSVGEREQFF.

This clone was picked up a small number of times. V usage is TRBV6-1 and J usage is TRBJ2-5; D is uncertain. This CDR3 spans 16 amino acids. Germline lookup yields CDR1 MNHNS and CDR2 SASEGT. V gave up 3 bases and J gave up 1 base, with 15 bases separating them. CDR3 DNA sequence: TGTGCCAGCAGTGATATGCAGGTCCGACCCCAAGAGACCCAGTACTTC. Translating gives CASSDMQVRPQETQYF.

The V call is TRBV15, the J call TRBJ2-1, with 8 nucleotides matching TRBD2. V lost 6 bases and J lost 6; bases outside the gene matches: 19. This CDR3 is built from 18 residues. Germline V gene data show CDR1 as LNHNV and CDR2 as YYDKDF (reference sequence). CDR3 sequence: CATSASTSASFVGNEQFF. CDR3 sequence (DNA): TGTGCCACCAGTGCATCGACTAGCGCCTCCTTCGTAGGCAATGAGCAGTTCTTC.

This clone was seen a few times. The rearrangement links TRBV29-1 to TRBJ2-3; D is perhaps TRBD2 (7 bases). The CDR3 is 15 amino acids. Germline V lookup: CDR1 SQVTM, CDR2 ANQGSEA. V dropped 4 bases and J dropped 2 bases, with 16 bases sitting between them. The CDR3 loop reads CSVGKGGGHTDTQYF. In DNA form, the CDR3 reads TGCAGCGTTGGAAAGGGGGGAGGGCACACAGATACGCAGTATTTT.

The V gene is TRBV30, the J gene TRBJ1-2; 8 bases match TRBD1. Germline CDR1 GTSNPN, CDR2 SVGIG (reference sequence). J was trimmed by 3 bases and V by 4 bases; bases with no gene match: 7. This CDR3 spans 14 amino acids. For the CDR3, the DNA is TGTGCCTGGACCCCGGACAGGGATGACTATGGCTACACCTTC. Translated: CAWTPDRDDYGYTF.

This clone was seen only a few times. The rearrangement joins TRBV18 to TRBJ2-5; no clear D. The germline V gene has CDR1 KGHSH and CDR2 LQKENI. The CDR3 runs 13 residues. V shed 4 bases and J shed 0 bases, with 6 bases lying between them. CDR3 coding DNA: TGTGCCAGCTCACAGCCAGACCAAGAGACCCAGTACTTC. This codes for CASSQPDQETQYF.

Comments on this clone: Within the sample, other DNA sequences also encode this same CDR3. The chain's CDR3 is CASSPQGSYEQYF. The CDR3 bases are TGCGCCAGCAGCCCACAGGGATCCTACGAGCAGTACTTC. This sequence joins TRBV5-1 and TRBJ2-7, with a weak D call TRBD1 (6 bases). Germline V CDR1 and CDR2: SGHRS, YFSETQ. The V end lost 4 bases, the J end lost 1 base, and 9 bases lay between the germline ends. CDR3 length: 13 amino acids. The whole variable domain, remainder taken from reference TRBV5-1 and TRBJ2-7, is KAGVTQTPRYLIKTRGQQVTLSCSPISGHRSVSWYQQTPGQGLQFLFEYFSETQRNKGNFPGRFSGRQFSNSRSEMNVSTLELGDSALYLCASSPQGSYEQYFGPGTRLTVT.

The chain uses TRBV5-1 and TRBJ2-7; 11 bases map to TRBD2. V gave up 0 bases and J gave up 1 base; unmatched junction bases: 6. The CDR3 contains 17 residues. Germline assignment: CDR1 SGHRS and CDR2 YFSETQ. The CDR3 is CASSLGLAGGLSYEQYF. Written as DNA, the CDR3 is TGCGCCAGCAGCTTGGGGCTAGCGGGAGGCCTATCCTACGAGCAGTACTTC.

The chain employs TRBV28 and TRBJ2-5; 8 nucleotides agree with TRBD1. The trim removed 3 bases at V and 3 bases at J, leaving 3 bases unmatched. This CDR3 contains 14 residues. The V gene's germline CDR1 is MDHEN and CDR2 SYDVKM. In nucleotides, the CDR3 is TGTGCCAGCAGTTTGCCGGACAGGGAAGAGACCCAGTACTTC. Translation: CASSLPDREETQYF.

The sample holds a few counts of this clone. The chain is built from TRBV18 and TRBJ2-1; weak D call: TRBD2 (6 bases). Trimming stripped 5 bases from V and 6 bases from J, with 14 bases between. Germline assignment: CDR1 KGHSH and CDR2 LQKENI. The length of the CDR3 is 14 residues. The CDR3 DNA follows: TGTGCCAGCTCATGGGACTCGCTTCTCAATGAGCAGTTCTTC. Amino acids: CASSWDSLLNEQFF.

This clone was seen only a few times. The chain couples TRBV20-1 to TRBJ1-1, with D perhaps matching TRBD1 (5 bases). V was cut by 5 bases and J by 7 bases, with 8 bases left in between. CDR1 and CDR2 (germline): DFQATT, SNEGSKA (reference sequence). The CDR3 contains 10 residues. In DNA, the CDR3 is TGCAGTGCTGCAGGGTATGAAGCTTTCTTT. Translating it yields CSAAGYEAFF.

Of note for this clone: The sample carries other DNA sequences with the same CDR3. The rearrangement uses TRBV30 and TRBJ1-5; D remains unclear. The CDR3 spans 12 residues. V was clipped by 5 bases and J by 3 bases, with 8 bases between them. The germline CDR1 and CDR2 sequences are GTSNPN and SVGIG (reference sequence). CDR3 bases: TGTGCCTGGGGAGGGAACAATCAGCCCCAGCATTTT. It translates to CAWGGNNQPQHF. The full variable domain, with the rest looked up from reference TRBV30 and TRBJ1-5, is SQTIHQWPATLVQPVGSPLSLECTVEGTSNPNLYWYRQAAGRGLQLLFYSVGIGQISSEVPQNLSASRPQDRQFILSSKKLLLSDSGFYLCAWGGNNQPQHFGDGTRLSIL.

This clone was observed a handful of times. This sequence joins TRBV10-3 and TRBJ1-2; 9 bases match TRBD1. The CDR3 length is 16 residues. The junction had 8 bases not matched to a gene; V was cut back by 6 bases and J by 0 bases. Germline V lookup: CDR1 ENHRY, CDR2 SYGVKD. The CDR3 DNA sequence: TGTGCCATCAGCGTCCCGGGACAGGGCGCTAACTATGGCTACACCTTC. It yields the protein CAISVPGQGANYGYTF.

The table lists this clone with a few counts. The genes are TRBV7-9 and TRBJ2-3; a weak D match, TRBD2 (5 bases). Trimming removed 2 bases at V and 2 bases at J, with 14 bases between. This CDR3 is 16 amino acids long. The germline V gene encodes CDR1 SEHNR and CDR2 FQNEAQ (reference sequence). Here the CDR3 DNA reads TGTGCCAGCAGCTTACAGGCGGGCACCGTCACAGATACGCAGTATTTT. This gives the protein CASSLQAGTVTDTQYF.

A remark on this clone: Other nucleotide sequences from this sample produce the same CDR3. This chain joins TRBV5-1 and TRBJ2-5; no clear D. There are 13 residues in the CDR3. Trimming pared 0 bases from V and 2 bases from J, leaving 5 bases between. From germline, CDR1 is SGHRS and CDR2 YFSETQ. CDR3 protein: CASSLGLQETQYF. The CDR3 nucleotides read TGCGCCAGCAGCTTGGGGCTTCAAGAGACCCAGTACTTC. Combining the CDR3 with reference TRBV5-1 and TRBJ2-5 gives the whole variable domain KAGVTQTPRYLIKTRGQQVTLSCSPISGHRSVSWYQQTPGQGLQFLFEYFSETQRNKGNFPGRFSGRQFSNSRSEMNVSTLELGDSALYLCASSLGLQETQYFGPGTRLLVL.

This clone was seen a few times. V is TRBV7-2 and J is TRBJ2-3, with D possibly being TRBD2 (6 bases). The CDR3 consists of 16 residues. Germline CDR1 and CDR2: SGHTA and FQGNSA. Between the trimmed V and J ends, which lost 3 bases and 1 base, there was a span of 14 bases. CDR3 sequence reads: CASSFISGLRTDTQYF. The CDR3 nucleotides read TGTGCCAGCAGCTTTATAAGCGGGCTTCGCACAGATACGCAGTATTTT.

The chain uses TRBV5-1 and TRBJ2-2; D is ambiguous. This CDR3 comprises 14 residues. Trimming stripped 0 bases from V and 4 bases from J, with 7 bases between. Germline-derived CDR1 and CDR2 are SGHRS and YFSETQ. Here the CDR3 DNA reads TGCGCCAGCAGCTTGGACCATCGCACCGGGGAGCTGTTTTTT. Its protein is CASSLDHRTGELFF.

This clone showed up just a few times. The chain links TRBV29-1 to TRBJ2-5; D is unclear. From germline, CDR1 is SQVTM and CDR2 ANQGSEA. This CDR3 contains 10 residues. Trimming stripped 2 bases from V and 5 bases from J, with 3 bases between. CDR3 sequence: CSVEFETQYF. CDR3 DNA sequence: TGCAGCGTTGAATTCGAGACCCAGTACTTC.

The V call is TRBV9, the J call TRBJ1-3; 7 bases are shared with TRBD1. V shed 4 bases, J shed 0 bases, and the junction held 7 bases outside the gene matches. This CDR3 region has 16 residues. Germline CDR1 is SGDLS and CDR2 is YYNGEE. The CDR3: CASSPWDSRSGNTIYF. CDR3 bases: TGTGCCAGCAGCCCGTGGGACAGCCGCTCTGGAAACACCATATATTTT.

This clone was found a few times. The genes are TRBV30 and TRBJ2-1; TRBD1 aligns across 11 bases. This CDR3 contains 13 residues. Germline V CDR1 and CDR2: GTSNPN, SVGIG (reference sequence). The V and J ends lost 1 base and 7 bases, in that order; junction bases with no gene match: 0. The DNA for the CDR3 is TGTGCCTGGAGTGGGGACAGGGGGAATGAGCAGTTCTTC. Protein: CAWSGDRGNEQFF.

This clone was found a few times. The chain links TRBV15 to TRBJ2-7, with 9 positions matching TRBD1. The CDR3 sequence is 15 residues long. Germline V gene data show CDR1 as LNHNV and CDR2 as YYDKDF (reference sequence). Trimming at V came to 5 bases and at J to 5 bases, leaving 10 bases not matched to a gene. CDR3 region: CATSPLGQGKHEQYF. CDR3 nucleotide sequence: TGTGCCACCAGCCCCCTGGGACAGGGTAAACACGAGCAGTACTTC.

The chain joins TRBV29-1 to TRBJ1-3, with 8 bases fitting TRBD1. The CDR3 has 14 residues. Trimming took 7 bases from V and 0 from J; bases not matched to a gene: 5. In germline, CDR1 is SQVTM, CDR2 ANQGSEA. The CDR3 nucleotides are TGCAGCGGGACAGGGAGCGACTCTGGAAACACCATATATTTT. This translates into CSGTGSDSGNTIYF.

This rearrangement joins TRBV5-1 to TRBJ1-1; D is ambiguous. CDR1 and CDR2 from the germline V gene are SGHRS and YFSETQ. The CDR3 covers 14 residues. With 7 bases removed from V and 4 bases from J, the gap between germline ends came to 17 bases. The CDR3 here is CASGLEGRGTEAFF. CDR3 bases: TGCGCCAGCGGACTCGAGGGCAGAGGCACTGAAGCTTTCTTT.

This chain connects TRBV5-1 to TRBJ2-7; 10 bases agree with TRBD2. V shed 3 bases, J shed 3 bases, and the junction held 6 bases outside the gene matches. The CDR3 consists of 15 residues. Germline-derived CDR1 and CDR2 are SGHRS and YFSETQ. The CDR3 here is CASSSRTSGDYEQYF. CDR3 coding DNA: TGCGCCAGCAGCTCCCGGACTAGCGGCGACTACGAGCAGTACTTC. The full variable domain, its missing parts supplied by reference TRBV5-1 and TRBJ2-7, is KAGVTQTPRYLIKTRGQQVTLSCSPISGHRSVSWYQQTPGQGLQFLFEYFSETQRNKGNFPGRFSGRQFSNSRSEMNVSTLELGDSALYLCASSSRTSGDYEQYFGPGTRLTVT.

J is TRBJ2-3 and V is TRBV2, with unresolved D. The CDR3 contains 12 residues. Trimming shortened V by 10 bases and J by 3 bases, and 11 bases separated the two germline ends. Germline CDR1 and CDR2: SNHLY and FYNNEI. The CDR3 DNA follows: TGTGCCACAAAGTGGGAAACAGATACGCAGTATTTT. Translating it yields CATKWETDTQYF.

The chain carries TRBV18 and TRBJ2-7, with no clear D. The germline gives CDR1 KGHSH, CDR2 LQKENI. The CDR3 spans 14 residues. The V and J ends lost 3 bases and 2 bases respectively, with 11 bases between them. The CDR3 coding sequence is TGTGCCAGCTCACCCCGGTCCAGGACCTACGAGCAGTACTTC. Encoded protein: CASSPRSRTYEQYF.

This clone showed up just a few times. This chain joins TRBV29-1 and TRBJ2-3; 14 bases line up with TRBD2. Trimming took 1 base from V and 2 from J; bases not matched to a gene: 5. Germline CDR1 is SQVTM and CDR2 is ANQGSEA. The CDR3 runs 17 residues. CDR3 region: CSVEAPTSGRATDTQYF. DNA of the CDR3: TGCAGCGTTGAAGCCCCGACTAGCGGGAGGGCCACAGATACGCAGTATTTT.

The rearrangement joins TRBV7-9 to TRBJ2-7, with D perhaps TRBD1 (6 bases). The closer fit of TRBJ2-5 to the DNA end suggests the J call may be wrong. Germline CDR1 SEHNR, CDR2 FQNEAQ (reference sequence). The CDR3 spans 13 residues. CDR3 sequence (DNA): TGTGCCAGCAGCTTACAGGGGTCGGAGACCCAGTACTTC. Translation gives CASSLQGSETQYF.